The entry that follows covers one TCR beta chain sequence. Its antigen is not known. Libraries were prepared by immunoSEQ multiplex PCR; TCRdb keeps only in-frame clonotypes and omits some of them. Of roughly 40,000 clones listed, approximately 89% are singletons. This record belongs to a study of a mutant IDH1 vaccine in newly diagnosed glioma. Germline V gene data show CDR1 as LGHNA and CDR2 as YSLEER. V was pared by 4 bases and J by 7 bases, with 17 bases between. This CDR3 has 16 amino acids. The time point is: week 5, during vaccination. Doses consisted of 300 ug of mutant IDH1 20-mer peptide each, paired with topical imiquimod.

Here the sequenced sample was PBMCs, taken from a glioma patient whose treatment included an IDH1 peptide vaccine. This receptor was identified in a man aged 50 to 59 with glioma. This chain joins TRBV4-3 and TRBJ1-6; D not resolved. The CDR3 DNA reads TGCGCCAGCAGCCCAGCCTTTCCGGGCGTAAATTCACCCCTCCACTTT. Its translation is CASSPAFPGVNSPLHF.